This T cell receptor (beta chain) was identified in a study of control samples from healthy donors and cancer patients. Libraries were prepared by immunoSEQ multiplex PCR; TCRdb keeps only in-frame clonotypes and omits some of them. The table lists 190,000 or so clones, 85% to 95% of them singletons, with around 1.6% in the top ten. Germline V gene lookup returns CDR1 KGHSH and CDR2 LQKENI. The ends were cut back, 3 bases at V and 3 bases at J, with 14 bases in the middle. This CDR3 region has 15 residues. The receptor was derived from a man aged 18 to 35 in good health. The sequenced sample was blood. V usage is TRBV18 and J usage is TRBJ1-2; no clear D. As DNA, the CDR3 is TGTGCCAGCTCACCGGTAAGCGATTCGGACTATGGCTACACCTTC. Translated, it gives CASSPVSDSDYGYTF.